The entry below gives a single T cell receptor (beta chain) sequence along with its context. Here immunoSEQ multiplex PCR was the method, and the copy in TCRdb shows in-frame clones only, minus some. The profile shows around 41,000 clones, 70% to 90% of them singletons. This entry belongs to a study of OX40 agonist ivuxolimab in advanced cancers. This receptor was obtained from an adult with an advanced solid tumor such as melanoma, head and neck, liver or kidney cancer. The sample consisted of CD4+ or CD8+ T cells sorted from blood, taken in a trial of the OX40 agonist ivuxolimab.

The DNA of the CDR3 is TGTGCCAGCAGTTTTCAAACTAGCGCTTTCTTT. This sequence encodes CASSFQTSAFF. The chain recombines TRBV7-9 with TRBJ1-1; no reliable D call. The germline V and J ends were trimmed by 6 bases and 11 bases, with 13 bases remaining between them. The CDR3 extends over 11 amino acids. Germline V lookup: CDR1 SEHNR, CDR2 FQNEAQ (reference sequence).